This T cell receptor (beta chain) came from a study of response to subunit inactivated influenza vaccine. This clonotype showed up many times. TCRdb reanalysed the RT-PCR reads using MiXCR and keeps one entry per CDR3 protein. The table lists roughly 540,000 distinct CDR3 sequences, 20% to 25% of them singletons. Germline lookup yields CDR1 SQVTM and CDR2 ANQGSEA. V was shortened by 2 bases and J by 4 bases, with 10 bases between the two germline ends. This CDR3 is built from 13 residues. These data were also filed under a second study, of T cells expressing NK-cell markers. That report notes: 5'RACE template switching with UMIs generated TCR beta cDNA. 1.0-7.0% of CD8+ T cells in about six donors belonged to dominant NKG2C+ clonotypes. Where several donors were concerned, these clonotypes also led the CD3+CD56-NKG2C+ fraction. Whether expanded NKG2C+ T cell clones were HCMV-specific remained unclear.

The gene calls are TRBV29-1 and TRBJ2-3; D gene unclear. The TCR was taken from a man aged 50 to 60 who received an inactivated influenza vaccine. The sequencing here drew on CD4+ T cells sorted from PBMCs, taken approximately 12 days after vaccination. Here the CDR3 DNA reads TGCAGCGTTGAAACGAATGCGGCAGATACGCAGTATTTT. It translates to CSVETNAADTQYF.